This T cell receptor (beta chain) appears in the sequencing data of a study of type 1 regulatory T cells. Looking at the study overall: This in vitro CD4 product, T-allo10, is enriched for Tr1 cells and alloantigen-specific.

The study, taken as a whole, reports: Tr1 cells had a more restricted TCR repertoire than non-Tr1 cells.

TCRdb reanalysed the reads using MiXCR and keeps one entry per CDR3 protein. The sample carries about 5,000 distinct CDR3 sequences, about 24% recorded once. In the case of this clonotype: Its specificity is not known.

This CDR3 region has 16 residues. Looked up from germline, CDR1 is KGHDR and CDR2 is SFDVKD. With 0 bases removed from V and 3 bases from J, the gap between germline ends came to 12 bases. Sequencing was performed on cultured type 1 regulatory T (Tr1) cells, either the whole culture or a sorted fraction (not recorded which). This TCR derives from a human donor in good health. The chain couples TRBV24-1 to TRBJ2-3; no clear D. CDR3 loop: CATSDLKSLGTDTQYF. The DNA of the CDR3 is TGTGCCACCAGTGATTTGAAGAGCCTTGGGACAGATACGCAGTATTTT.